The next 14 T cell receptor beta chains were all read from a single sample in a study of metastatic and nonmetastatic thyroid tumors. From the PCR reads, TCRdb re-called clones with MiXCR. The table has fewer than 35,000 clones, about 30% seen once. Every patient was untreated before thyroid surgery. Sequencing was done on a sample of blood. These receptors came from a female donor with papillary thyroid cancer or a benign thyroid nodule (not recorded which). Some clones in this sample may be carry-over from other donors' samples.

This clone was observed at least ten times. The genes are TRBV18 and TRBJ1-1; 8 bases are a match to TRBD1. CDR1 is KGHSH and CDR2 is LQKENI in the germline V gene. CDR3 size: 15 residues. V trimming: 3 bases; J trimming: 4 bases; junction bases outside the gene matches: 7. Here the CDR3 DNA reads TGTGCCAGCTCACCCTCGACAGGGGAGGGCACTGAAGCTTTCTTT. As protein: CASSPSTGEGTEAFF.

This clone was seen more than once but under ten times. The V call is TRBV6-6, the J call TRBJ1-1; D remains unclear. Trimming removed 2 bases from V and 3 bases from J, with 7 bases in between. CDR1 MNHNY and CDR2 SVGAGI come from the germline V gene (reference sequence). CDR3 length equals 13 residues. The CDR3 sequence: CASSYARDTEAFF. In DNA, the CDR3 is TGTGCCAGCAGTTACGCTAGGGACACTGAAGCTTTCTTT.

There are many counts of this clone. This chain links TRBV2 with TRBJ2-3, with 8 bases matching TRBD1. This CDR3 contains 15 residues. Germline CDR1 SNHLY, CDR2 FYNNEI. The trim removed 5 bases at V and 3 bases at J, leaving 7 bases unmatched. The CDR3 DNA follows: TGTGCCAGCAGTTTGGAGGACAGGGATACAGATACGCAGTATTTT. Protein sequence: CASSLEDRDTDTQYF.

The CDR3 protein is CDSRPTGVMNTEAFF. CDR3 bases: TGTGACAGTAGGCCGACGGGGGTAATGAACACTGAAGCTTTCTTT. The chain couples TRBV11-2 to TRBJ1-1; a weak D match, TRBD1 (5 bases). The germline gives CDR1 SGHAT, CDR2 FQNNGV. The CDR3 is 15 amino acids.

This clone was detected many times. The rearrangement joins TRBV11-2 to TRBJ2-7; 15 bases agree with TRBD2. V gave up 5 bases and J gave up 2 bases; unmatched junction bases: 4. Looked up from germline, CDR1 is SGHAT and CDR2 is FQNNGV. The CDR3 is 16 amino acids. CDR3 bases: TGTGCCAGCAGCCGTGGACTAGCGGGAGGGACCTACGAGCAGTACTTC. Translating it yields CASSRGLAGGTYEQYF.

A remark on this clone: Relative to the germline gene, one junction end is altered; a read error may explain this. This rearrangement joins TRBV27 to TRBJ2-7, with D uncertain. Germline CDR1 and CDR2: MNHEY and SMNVEV (reference sequence). CDR3 size: 14 residues. The CDR3 sequence: CSSSLSRSSYEQYF. The CDR3 coding sequence is TGTTCCAGCAGTTTGTCCAGGTCCAGCTACGAGCAGTACTTC.

At least ten counts were recorded for this clone. The chain has TRBV29-1 and TRBJ2-1; a weak D match, TRBD1 (6 bases). The V gene's germline CDR1 is SQVTM and CDR2 ANQGSEA. Trimming removed 7 bases from V and 6 bases from J, with 16 bases in between. The CDR3 extends over 13 amino acids. CDR3 DNA sequence: TGCAGCGGGAAGACAGGAGCCGGCAATGAGCAGTTCTTC. Its protein product is CSGKTGAGNEQFF.

The rearrangement links TRBV20-1 to TRBJ2-7; 12 nucleotides align to TRBD2. The V and J ends lost 2 bases and 4 bases, in that order; junction bases with no gene match: 3. From germline, CDR1 is DFQATT and CDR2 SNEGSKA (reference sequence). This CDR3 is 14 amino acids long. In DNA, the CDR3 is TGCAGTGCTAGAAGGACTAGCGGGATTTACGAGCAGTACTTC. Translation gives CSARRTSGIYEQYF.

This clone was observed many times. J is TRBJ2-5 and V is TRBV7-9; 7 positions agree with TRBD1. The V and J ends lost 6 bases and 5 bases, in that order; junction bases with no gene match: 9. This CDR3 is 14 amino acids long. The germline CDR1 and CDR2 sequences are SEHNR and FQNEAQ (reference sequence). The chain's CDR3 is CASRTGLGPETQYF. The CDR3 DNA sequence: TGTGCCAGCAGGACAGGGTTGGGCCCGGAGACCCAGTACTTC.

V usage is TRBV29-1 and J usage is TRBJ2-7; D call uncertain. V gave up 6 bases and J gave up 2 bases, with 14 bases separating them. Germline lookup yields CDR1 SQVTM and CDR2 ANQGSEA. The CDR3 contains 13 residues. CDR3 bases: TGCAGCGTGTCCCCAGTGTCAACCTACGAGCAGTACTTC. Amino acids: CSVSPVSTYEQYF.

This clone was seen many times. V usage is TRBV14 and J usage is TRBJ2-5, with D tentatively TRBD2 (6 bases). V was pared by 4 bases and J by 5 bases, with 26 bases between. Germline V gene data show CDR1 as SGHDN and CDR2 as FVKESK. The CDR3 has 18 residues. Here the CDR3 reads CASSLYEGLASTPETQYF. The DNA for the CDR3 is TGTGCCAGCAGCCTTTACGAGGGGCTAGCGAGCACTCCGGAGACCCAGTACTTC.

This clone was seen many times. The chain combines TRBV19 with TRBJ1-1, with 10 bases identical to TRBD1. Germline V gene data show CDR1 as LNHDA and CDR2 as SQIVND (reference sequence). The trim removed 5 bases at V and 5 bases at J, leaving 5 bases unmatched. The CDR3 spans 14 residues. The CDR3 spells CASSVQGQGTEAFF. Here the CDR3 DNA reads TGTGCCAGTAGTGTTCAGGGACAGGGGACTGAAGCTTTCTTT.

This clone was detected ten times or more. The V call is TRBV29-1, the J call TRBJ2-3; D gene uncertain. From germline, CDR1 is SQVTM and CDR2 ANQGSEA. CDR3 length: 15 residues. V was cut by 5 bases and J by 0 bases, with 15 bases left in between. CDR3 DNA: TGCAGCGTTATGCGTACCCCATCTAGCACAGATACGCAGTATTTT. Amino acid sequence: CSVMRTPSSTDTQYF.

This clone was seen only a few times. A much larger clonotype is one base distant, so this may be a read error. This chain uses TRBV10-3 with TRBJ2-5; 7 nucleotides align to TRBD2. After removal of 2 bases from V and 6 bases from J, the junction contained 9 bases not matched to a gene. The CDR3 sequence is 15 residues long. The germline CDR1 and CDR2 sequences are ENHRY and SYGVKD. This chain's CDR3 is CAISENRGGIKTQYF. The CDR3 bases are TGTGCCATCAGTGAGAACCGGGGAGGGATAAAGACCCAGTACTTC.